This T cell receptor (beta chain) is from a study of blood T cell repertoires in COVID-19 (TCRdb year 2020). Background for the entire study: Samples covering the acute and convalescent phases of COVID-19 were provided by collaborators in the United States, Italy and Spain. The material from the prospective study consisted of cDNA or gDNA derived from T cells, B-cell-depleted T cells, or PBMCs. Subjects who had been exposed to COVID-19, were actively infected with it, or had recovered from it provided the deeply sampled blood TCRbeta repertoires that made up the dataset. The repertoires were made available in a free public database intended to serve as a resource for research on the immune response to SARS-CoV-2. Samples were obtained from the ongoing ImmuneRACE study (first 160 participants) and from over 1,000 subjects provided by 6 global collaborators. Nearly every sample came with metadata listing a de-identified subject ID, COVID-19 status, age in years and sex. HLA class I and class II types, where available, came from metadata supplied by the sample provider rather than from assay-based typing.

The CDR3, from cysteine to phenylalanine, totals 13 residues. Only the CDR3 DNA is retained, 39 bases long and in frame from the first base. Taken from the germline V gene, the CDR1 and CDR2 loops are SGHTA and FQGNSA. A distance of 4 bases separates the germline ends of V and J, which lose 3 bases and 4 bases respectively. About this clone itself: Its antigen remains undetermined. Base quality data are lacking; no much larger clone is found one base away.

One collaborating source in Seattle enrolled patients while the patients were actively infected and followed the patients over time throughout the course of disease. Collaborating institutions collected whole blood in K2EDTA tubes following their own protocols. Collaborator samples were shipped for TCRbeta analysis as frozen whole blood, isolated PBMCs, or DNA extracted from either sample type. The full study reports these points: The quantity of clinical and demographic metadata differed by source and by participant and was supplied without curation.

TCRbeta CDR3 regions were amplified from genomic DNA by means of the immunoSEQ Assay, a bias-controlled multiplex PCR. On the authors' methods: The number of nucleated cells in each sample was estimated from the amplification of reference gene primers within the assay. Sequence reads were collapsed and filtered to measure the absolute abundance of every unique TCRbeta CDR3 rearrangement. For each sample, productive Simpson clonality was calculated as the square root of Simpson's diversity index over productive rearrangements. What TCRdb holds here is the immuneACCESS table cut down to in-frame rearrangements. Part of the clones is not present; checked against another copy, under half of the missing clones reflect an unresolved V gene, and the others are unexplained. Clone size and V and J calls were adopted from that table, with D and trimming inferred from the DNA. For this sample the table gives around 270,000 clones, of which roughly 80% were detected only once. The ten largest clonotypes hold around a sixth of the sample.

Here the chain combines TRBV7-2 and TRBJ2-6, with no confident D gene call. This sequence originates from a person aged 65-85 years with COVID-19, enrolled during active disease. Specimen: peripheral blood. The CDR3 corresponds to CASSFSGANVLTF. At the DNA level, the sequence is TGTGCCAGCAGCTTTTCAGGGGCCAACGTCCTGACTTTC.